These 5 T cell receptor beta chains were all obtained from the same sample, sequenced in a study of blood T cell repertoires in COVID-19. Some clones are missing from TCRdb's copy, which holds only in-frame ones; the method was immunoSEQ multiplex PCR. The table records about 47,000 clones, around 68% of them present only once. Sequences were obtained from peripheral blood. These receptors were collected from a woman aged 65 to 85 with acute or convalescent COVID-19.

The CDR3 protein is CASSELAGSYNEQFF. CDR3 nucleotides: TGTGCCAGCAGTGAACTAGCGGGCTCCTACAATGAGCAGTTCTTC. The chain links TRBV6-1 to TRBJ2-1; 8 nucleotides line up with TRBD2. Germline-derived CDR1 and CDR2 are MNHNS and SASEGT. This CDR3 has 15 amino acids. V gave up 2 bases and J gave up 0 bases; unmatched junction bases: 0.

The chain combines TRBV3-1 (or the pseudogene TRBV3-2) with TRBJ1-1; the match to TRBD1 covers 8 bases. Trimming at V came to 6 bases and at J to 10 bases, leaving 10 bases not matched to a gene. CDR1 and CDR2 from the germline V gene are LGHDT and YNNKEL (reference sequence). This CDR3 contains 13 residues. The CDR3 reads CASRGGTGMAAFF. The CDR3 bases are TGTGCCAGCAGGGGCGGGACAGGTATGGCAGCTTTCTTT.

The chain's CDR3 is CATSDPRTIHNEQFF. The CDR3 DNA follows: TGTGCCACCAGTGATCCGAGGACTATTCACAATGAGCAGTTCTTC. The chain joins TRBV24-1 to TRBJ2-1, with a possible D match to TRBD2 (6 bases). V was cut by 3 bases and J by 5 bases, with 13 bases left in between. The V gene's germline CDR1 is KGHDR and CDR2 SFDVKD. This CDR3 has 15 residues.

This chain connects TRBV21-1 to TRBJ1-2. TRBV21-1 is a pseudogene locus. CDR3 size: 15 residues. The CDR3, as DNA: TGTGCCAGCAGCAAAAATCCGCGGGGAAGAAGTGGCTACACCTTC. It encodes CASSKNPRGRSGYTF.

This clone was observed a few times. The V gene is TRBV5-4, the J gene TRBJ2-7, with 8 bases matching TRBD1. With V trimmed by 4 bases and J by 5 bases, 5 bases remained unmatched. The CDR3 totals 13 residues. Germline V gene data show CDR1 as SGHNT and CDR2 as YYREEE (reference sequence). This chain's CDR3 is CASSPDRDHEQYF. The CDR3 bases are TGTGCCAGCAGCCCGGACAGGGACCACGAGCAGTACTTC.